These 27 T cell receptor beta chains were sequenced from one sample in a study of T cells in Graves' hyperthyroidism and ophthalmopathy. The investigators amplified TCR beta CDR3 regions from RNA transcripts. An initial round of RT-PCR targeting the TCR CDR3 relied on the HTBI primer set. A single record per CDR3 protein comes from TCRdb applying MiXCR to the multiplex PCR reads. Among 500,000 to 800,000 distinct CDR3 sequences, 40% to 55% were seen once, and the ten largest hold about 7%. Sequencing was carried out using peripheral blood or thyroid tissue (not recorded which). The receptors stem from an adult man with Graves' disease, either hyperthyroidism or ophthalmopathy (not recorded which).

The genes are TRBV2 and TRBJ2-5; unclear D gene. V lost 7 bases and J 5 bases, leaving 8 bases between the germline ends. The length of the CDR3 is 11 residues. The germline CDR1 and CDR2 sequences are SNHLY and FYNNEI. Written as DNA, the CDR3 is TGTGCCAGCATGGTTATTGAGACCCAGTACTTC. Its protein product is CASMVIETQYF. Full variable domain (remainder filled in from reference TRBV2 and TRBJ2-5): EPEVTQTPSHQVTQMGQEVILRCVPISNHLYFYWYRQILGQKVEFLVSFYNNEISEKSEIFDDQFSVERPDGSNFTLKIRSTKLEDSAMYFCASMVIETQYFGPGTRLLVL.

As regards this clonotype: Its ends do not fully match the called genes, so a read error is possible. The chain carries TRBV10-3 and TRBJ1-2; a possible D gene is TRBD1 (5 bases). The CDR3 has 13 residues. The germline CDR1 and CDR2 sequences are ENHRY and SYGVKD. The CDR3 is CASSYRGTYGYTF. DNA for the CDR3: TGTGCCAGCAGTTACCGGGGGACCTATGGCTACACCTTC.

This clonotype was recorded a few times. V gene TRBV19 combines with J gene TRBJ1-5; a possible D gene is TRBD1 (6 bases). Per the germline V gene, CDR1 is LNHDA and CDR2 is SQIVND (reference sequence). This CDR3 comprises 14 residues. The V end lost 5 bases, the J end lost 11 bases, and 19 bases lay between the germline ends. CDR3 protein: CASSPQGVGGSQHF. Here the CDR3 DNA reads TGTGCCAGTAGTCCACAGGGCGTGGGAGGGTCCCAGCATTTT.

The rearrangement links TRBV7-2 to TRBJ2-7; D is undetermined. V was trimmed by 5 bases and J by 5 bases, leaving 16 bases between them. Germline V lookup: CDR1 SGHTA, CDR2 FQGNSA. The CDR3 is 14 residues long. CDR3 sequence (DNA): TGTGCCAGCAGCGTAGGACCCCATGGCGACGAGCAGTACTTC. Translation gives CASSVGPHGDEQYF.

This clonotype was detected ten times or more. The chain's CDR3 is CASSLAAGGGYTF. The CDR3 DNA reads as TGCGCCAGCAGCTTGGCGGCAGGAGGAGGCTACACCTTC. The rearrangement links TRBV5-1 to TRBJ1-2; D not certain. The CDR3 is 13 residues long. The germline V gene encodes CDR1 SGHRS and CDR2 YFSETQ. The V gene lost 0 bases and the J gene lost 8 bases, with 11 bases spanning the gap.

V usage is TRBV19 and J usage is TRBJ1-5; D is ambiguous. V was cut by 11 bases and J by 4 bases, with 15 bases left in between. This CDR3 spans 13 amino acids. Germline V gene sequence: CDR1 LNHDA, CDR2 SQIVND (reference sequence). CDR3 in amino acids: CAWSDGVNQPQHF. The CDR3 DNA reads TGTGCCTGGAGTGACGGGGTTAATCAGCCCCAGCATTTT.

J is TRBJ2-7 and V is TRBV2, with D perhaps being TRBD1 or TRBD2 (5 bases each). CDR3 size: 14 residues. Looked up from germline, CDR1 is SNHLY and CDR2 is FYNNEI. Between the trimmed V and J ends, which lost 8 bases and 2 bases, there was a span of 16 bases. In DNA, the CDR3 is TGTGCCAGCCATATATCAGGGAGCGCCTACGAGCAGTACTTC. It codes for CASHISGSAYEQYF.

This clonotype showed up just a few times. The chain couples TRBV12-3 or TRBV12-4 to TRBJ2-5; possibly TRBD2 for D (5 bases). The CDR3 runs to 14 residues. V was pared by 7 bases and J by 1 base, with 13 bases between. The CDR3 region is CASTRVVGQETQYF. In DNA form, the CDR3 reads TGTGCCAGCACGCGGGTAGTGGGCCAAGAGACCCAGTACTTC.

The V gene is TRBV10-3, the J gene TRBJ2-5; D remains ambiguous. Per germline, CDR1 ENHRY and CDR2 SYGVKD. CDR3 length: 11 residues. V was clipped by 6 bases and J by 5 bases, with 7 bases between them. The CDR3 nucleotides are TGTGCCATCAGCCAAGTCGAGACCCAGTACTTC. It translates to CAISQVETQYF.

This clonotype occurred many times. CDR3 sequence: CASSEALRQRNSPLHF. CDR3 nucleotides: TGTGCCAGCAGTGAAGCGCTCAGGCAGAGGAATTCACCCCTCCACTTT. J is TRBJ1-6 and V is TRBV2; D remains ambiguous. Per the germline V gene, CDR1 is SNHLY and CDR2 is FYNNEI. Trimming took off 0 bases at V and 7 bases at J, with 13 bases between the two ends. The length of the CDR3 is 16 residues.

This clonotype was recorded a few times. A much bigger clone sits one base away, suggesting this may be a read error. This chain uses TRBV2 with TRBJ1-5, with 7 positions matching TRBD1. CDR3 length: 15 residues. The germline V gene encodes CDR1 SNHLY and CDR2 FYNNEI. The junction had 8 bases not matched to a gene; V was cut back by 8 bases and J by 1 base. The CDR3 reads CASGAQGVSNQPQHF. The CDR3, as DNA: TGTGCCAGCGGTGCCCAGGGGGTAAGCAATCAGCCCCAGCATTTT.

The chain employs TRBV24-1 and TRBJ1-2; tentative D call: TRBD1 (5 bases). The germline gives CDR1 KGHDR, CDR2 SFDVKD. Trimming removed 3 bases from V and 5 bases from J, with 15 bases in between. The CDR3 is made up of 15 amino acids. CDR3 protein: CATSDPSVGQYGYTF. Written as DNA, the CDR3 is TGTGCCACCAGTGATCCCTCAGTGGGGCAGTATGGCTACACCTTC.

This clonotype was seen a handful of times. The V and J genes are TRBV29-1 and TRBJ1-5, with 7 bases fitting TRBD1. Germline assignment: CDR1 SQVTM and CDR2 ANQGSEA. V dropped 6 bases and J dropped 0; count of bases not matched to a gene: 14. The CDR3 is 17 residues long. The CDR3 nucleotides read TGCAGCGTCGTAACCCGGGGGACAGACTCTAGCAATCAGCCCCAGCATTTT. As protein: CSVVTRGTDSSNQPQHF.

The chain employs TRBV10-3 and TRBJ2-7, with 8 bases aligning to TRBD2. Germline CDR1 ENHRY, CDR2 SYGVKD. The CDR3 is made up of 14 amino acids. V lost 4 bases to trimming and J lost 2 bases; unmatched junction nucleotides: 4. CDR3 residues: CAISAVSGTYEQYF. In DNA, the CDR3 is TGTGCCATCAGTGCTGTTAGCGGGACCTACGAGCAGTACTTC.

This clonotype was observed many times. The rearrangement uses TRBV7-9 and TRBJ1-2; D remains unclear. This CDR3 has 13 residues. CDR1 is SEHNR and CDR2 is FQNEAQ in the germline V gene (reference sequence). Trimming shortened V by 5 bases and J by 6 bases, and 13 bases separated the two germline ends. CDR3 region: CASSVDLSHGYTF. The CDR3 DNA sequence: TGTGCCAGCAGCGTGGACCTGTCCCATGGCTACACCTTC.

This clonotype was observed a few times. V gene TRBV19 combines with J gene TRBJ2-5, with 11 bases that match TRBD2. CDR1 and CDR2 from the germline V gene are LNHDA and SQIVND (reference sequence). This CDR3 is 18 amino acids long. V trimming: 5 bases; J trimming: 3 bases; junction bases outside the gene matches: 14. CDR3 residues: CASSFSGRGGTGEETQYF. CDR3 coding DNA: TGTGCCAGTAGTTTTAGCGGGAGGGGAGGGACAGGCGAAGAGACCCAGTACTTC.

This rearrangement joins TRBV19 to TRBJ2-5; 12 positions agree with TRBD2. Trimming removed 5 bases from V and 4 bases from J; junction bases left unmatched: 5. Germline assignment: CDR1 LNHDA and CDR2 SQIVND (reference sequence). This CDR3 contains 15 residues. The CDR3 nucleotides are TGTGCCAGTAGTCTAGCGGGAGGGCCCTCAGAGACCCAGTACTTC. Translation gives CASSLAGGPSETQYF.

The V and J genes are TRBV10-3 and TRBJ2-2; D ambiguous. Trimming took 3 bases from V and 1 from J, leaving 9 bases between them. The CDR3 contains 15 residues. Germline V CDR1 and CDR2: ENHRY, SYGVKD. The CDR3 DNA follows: TGTGCCATCAGTGAAGGTTGGAAGAACACCGGGGAGCTGTTTTTT. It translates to CAISEGWKNTGELFF.

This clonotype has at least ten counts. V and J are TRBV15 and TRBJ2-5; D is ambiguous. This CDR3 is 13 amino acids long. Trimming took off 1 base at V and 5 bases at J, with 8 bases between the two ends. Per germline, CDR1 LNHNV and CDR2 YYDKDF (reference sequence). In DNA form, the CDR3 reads TGTGCCACCAGCAGAGCGATCATCGAGACCCAGTACTTC. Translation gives CATSRAIIETQYF.

DNA for the CDR3: TGCAGCGTTGAAGAAGGACAGGGGGTGGATACGCAGTATTTT. This gives the protein CSVEEGQGVDTQYF. The V gene is TRBV29-1, the J gene TRBJ2-3, with 10 nucleotides matching TRBD1. The junction had 3 bases not matched to a gene; V was cut back by 0 bases and J by 6 bases. The germline gives CDR1 SQVTM, CDR2 ANQGSEA. The CDR3 contains 14 residues.

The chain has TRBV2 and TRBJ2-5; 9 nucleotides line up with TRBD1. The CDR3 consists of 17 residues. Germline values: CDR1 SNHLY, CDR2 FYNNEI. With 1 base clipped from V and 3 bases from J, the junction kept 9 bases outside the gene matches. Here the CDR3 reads CASSEEGTGRIKETQYF. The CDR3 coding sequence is TGTGCCAGCAGTGAAGAGGGGACAGGGAGAATTAAAGAGACCCAGTACTTC.

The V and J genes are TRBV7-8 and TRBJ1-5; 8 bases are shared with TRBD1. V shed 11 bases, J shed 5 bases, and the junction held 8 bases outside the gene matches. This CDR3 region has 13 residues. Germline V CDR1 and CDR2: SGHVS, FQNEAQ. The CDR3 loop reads CAWSSGGYQPQHF. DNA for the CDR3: TGTGCCTGGAGCTCAGGGGGCTATCAGCCCCAGCATTTT.

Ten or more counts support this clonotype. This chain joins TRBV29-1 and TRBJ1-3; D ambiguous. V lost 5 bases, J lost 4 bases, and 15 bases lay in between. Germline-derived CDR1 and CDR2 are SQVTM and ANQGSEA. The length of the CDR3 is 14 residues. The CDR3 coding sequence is TGCAGCGTTACTTTCCGGAAGAAAGGAAACACCATATATTTT. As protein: CSVTFRKKGNTIYF. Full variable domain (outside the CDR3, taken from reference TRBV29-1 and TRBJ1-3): SAVISQKPSRDICQRGTSLTIQCQVDSQVTMMFWYRQQPGQSLTLIATANQGSEATYESGFVIDKFPISRPNLTFSTLTVSNMSPEDSSIYLCSVTFRKKGNTIYFGEGSWLTVV.

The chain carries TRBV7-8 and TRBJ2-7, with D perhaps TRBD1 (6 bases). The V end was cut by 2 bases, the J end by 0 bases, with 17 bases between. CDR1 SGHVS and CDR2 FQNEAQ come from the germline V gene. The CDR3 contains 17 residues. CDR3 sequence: CASSLKGQGPISYEQYF. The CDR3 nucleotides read TGTGCCAGCAGCTTAAAGGGCCAGGGGCCTATCTCCTACGAGCAGTACTTC.

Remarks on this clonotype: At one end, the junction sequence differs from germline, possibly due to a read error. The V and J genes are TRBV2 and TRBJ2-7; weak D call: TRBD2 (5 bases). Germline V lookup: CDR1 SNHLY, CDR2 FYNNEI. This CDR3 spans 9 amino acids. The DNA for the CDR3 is TGTGCCAGCAGAGCACCGGACTGGTGG. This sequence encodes CASRAPDWW.

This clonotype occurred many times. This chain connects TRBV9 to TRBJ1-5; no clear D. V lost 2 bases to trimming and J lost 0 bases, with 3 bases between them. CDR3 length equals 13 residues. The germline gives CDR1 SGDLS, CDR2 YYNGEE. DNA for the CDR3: TGTGCCAGCAGCGTTAATAGCAATCAGCCCCAGCATTTT. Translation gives CASSVNSNQPQHF.

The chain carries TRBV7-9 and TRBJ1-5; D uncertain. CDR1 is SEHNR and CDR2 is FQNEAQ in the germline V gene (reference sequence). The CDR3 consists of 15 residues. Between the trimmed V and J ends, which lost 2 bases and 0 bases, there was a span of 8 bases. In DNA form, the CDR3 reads TGTGCCAGCAGCTTATTGGGGTTTAGCAATCAGCCCCAGCATTTT. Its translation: CASSLLGFSNQPQHF. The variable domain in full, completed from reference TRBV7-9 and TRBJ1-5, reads DTGVSQNPRHKITKRGQNVTFRCDPISEHNRLYWYRQTLGQGPEFLTYFQNEAQLEKSRLLSDRFSAERPKGSFSTLEIQRTEQGDSAMYLCASSLLGFSNQPQHFGDGTRLSIL.